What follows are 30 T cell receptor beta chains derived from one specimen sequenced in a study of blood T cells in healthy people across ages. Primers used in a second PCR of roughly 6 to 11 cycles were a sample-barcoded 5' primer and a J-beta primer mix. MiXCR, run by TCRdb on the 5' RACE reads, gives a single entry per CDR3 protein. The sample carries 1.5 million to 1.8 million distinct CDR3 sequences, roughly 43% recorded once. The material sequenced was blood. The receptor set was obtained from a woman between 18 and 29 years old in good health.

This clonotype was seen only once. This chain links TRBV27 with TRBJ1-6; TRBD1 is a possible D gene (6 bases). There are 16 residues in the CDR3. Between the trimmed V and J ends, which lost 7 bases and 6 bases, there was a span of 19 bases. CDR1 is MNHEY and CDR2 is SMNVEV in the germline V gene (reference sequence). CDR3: CASTPRRGGGNSPLHF. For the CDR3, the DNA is TGTGCCAGCACCCCAAGACGGGGGGGCGGTAATTCACCCCTCCACTTT.

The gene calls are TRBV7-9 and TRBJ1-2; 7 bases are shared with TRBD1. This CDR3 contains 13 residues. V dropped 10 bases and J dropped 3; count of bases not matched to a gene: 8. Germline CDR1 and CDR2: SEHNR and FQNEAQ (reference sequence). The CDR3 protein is CAILTGSDYGYTF. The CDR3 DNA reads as TGTGCCATCCTGACAGGGTCGGACTATGGCTACACCTTC.

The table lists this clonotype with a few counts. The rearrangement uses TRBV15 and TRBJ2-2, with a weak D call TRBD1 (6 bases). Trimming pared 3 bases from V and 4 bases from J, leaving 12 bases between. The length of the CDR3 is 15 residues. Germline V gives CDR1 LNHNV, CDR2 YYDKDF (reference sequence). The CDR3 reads CATSRQGIGTGELFF. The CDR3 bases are TGTGCCACCAGCAGGCAGGGGATTGGCACCGGGGAGCTGTTTTTT.

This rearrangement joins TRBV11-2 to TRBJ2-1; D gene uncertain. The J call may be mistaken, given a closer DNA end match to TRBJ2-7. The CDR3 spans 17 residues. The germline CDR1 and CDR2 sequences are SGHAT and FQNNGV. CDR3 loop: CASSPLGPSRLFNEQYF. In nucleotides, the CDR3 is TGTGCCAGCAGCCCCCTAGGCCCTAGTCGGCTTTTCAATGAGCAGTACTTC.

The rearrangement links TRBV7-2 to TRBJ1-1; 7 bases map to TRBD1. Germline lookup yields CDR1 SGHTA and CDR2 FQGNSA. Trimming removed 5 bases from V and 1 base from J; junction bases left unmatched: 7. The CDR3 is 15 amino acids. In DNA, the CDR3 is TGTGCCAGCAGCGAACAGGGGCTATGGAACACTGAAGCTTTCTTT. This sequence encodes CASSEQGLWNTEAFF.

The CDR3 here is CASSFTGASTDTQYF. For the CDR3, the DNA is TGTGCCAGCAGTTTCACAGGGGCCAGCACAGATACGCAGTATTTT. V and J are TRBV7-2 and TRBJ2-3; 7 bases agree with TRBD1. The V gene end was trimmed by 6 bases and the J gene end by 0 bases; junction bases not matched to a gene: 6. The CDR3 contains 15 residues. Germline CDR1 reads SGHTA; CDR2 reads FQGNSA.

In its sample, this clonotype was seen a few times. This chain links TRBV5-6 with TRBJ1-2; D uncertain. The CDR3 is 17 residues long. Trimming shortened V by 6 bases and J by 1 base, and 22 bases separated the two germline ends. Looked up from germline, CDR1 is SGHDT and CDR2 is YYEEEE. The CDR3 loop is CASIPGELGIYNYGYTF. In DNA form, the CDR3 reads TGTGCCAGCATCCCCGGCGAGTTGGGAATTTATAACTATGGCTACACCTTC. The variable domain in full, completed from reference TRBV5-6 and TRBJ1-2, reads DAGVTQSPTHLIKTRGQQVTLRCSPKSGHDTVSWYQQALGQGPQFIFQYYEEEERQRGNFPDRFSGHQFPNYSSELNVNALLLGDSALYLCASIPGELGIYNYGYTFGSGTRLTVV.

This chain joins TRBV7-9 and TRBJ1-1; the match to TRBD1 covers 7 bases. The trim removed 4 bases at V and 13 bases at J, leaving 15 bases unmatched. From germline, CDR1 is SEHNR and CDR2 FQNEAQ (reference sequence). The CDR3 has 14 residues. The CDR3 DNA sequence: TGTGCCAGCAGCTATCATTCTCCAGGGGGAGGGGTTTTCTTT. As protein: CASSYHSPGGGVFF.

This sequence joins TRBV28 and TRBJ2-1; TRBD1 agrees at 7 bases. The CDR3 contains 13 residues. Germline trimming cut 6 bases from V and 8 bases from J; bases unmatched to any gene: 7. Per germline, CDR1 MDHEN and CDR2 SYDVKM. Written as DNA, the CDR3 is TGTGCCAGCAGCCGACCAACAGGGGATGAGCAGTTCTTC. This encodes CASSRPTGDEQFF.

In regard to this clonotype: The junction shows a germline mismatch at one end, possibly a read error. CDR3 DNA sequence: TGTGCCCGCAGCTTCCCCGCGGGGTATGAGACAGATACGCAGTATTTT. It encodes CARSFPAGYETDTQYF. The V gene is TRBV7-9, the J gene TRBJ2-3; perhaps TRBD2 as D (6 bases). The CDR3 is 16 residues long. Germline CDR1 reads SEHNR; CDR2 reads FQNEAQ (reference sequence).

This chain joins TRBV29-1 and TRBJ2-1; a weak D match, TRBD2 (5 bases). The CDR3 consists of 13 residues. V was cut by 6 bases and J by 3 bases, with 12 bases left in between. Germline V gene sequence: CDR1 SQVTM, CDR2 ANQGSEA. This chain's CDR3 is CSVGPTSYNEQFF. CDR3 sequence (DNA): TGCAGCGTCGGTCCTACTAGCTACAATGAGCAGTTCTTC.

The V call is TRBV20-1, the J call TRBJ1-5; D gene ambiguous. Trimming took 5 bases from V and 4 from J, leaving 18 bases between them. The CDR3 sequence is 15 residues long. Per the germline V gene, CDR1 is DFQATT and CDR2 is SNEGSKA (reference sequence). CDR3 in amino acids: CSAPHDKERNQPQHF. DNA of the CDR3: TGCAGTGCTCCTCACGACAAGGAGAGGAATCAGCCCCAGCATTTT.

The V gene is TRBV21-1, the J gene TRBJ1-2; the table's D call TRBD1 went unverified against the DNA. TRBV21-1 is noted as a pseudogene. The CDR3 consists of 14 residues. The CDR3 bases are TGTGCCACTACCGGGACAGCTAAATTCTATGGCTACACCTTC. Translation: CATTGTAKFYGYTF.

The DNA for the CDR3 is TGTGCCAGCAACCAGTTGGCGGAGAACTCCTACAATGAGCAGTACTTC. Translated: CASNQLAENSYNEQYF. This chain connects TRBV2 to TRBJ2-1, with unresolved D. The J call may be incorrect, as the DNA end agrees better with TRBJ2-7. There are 16 residues in the CDR3. Per the germline V gene, CDR1 is SNHLY and CDR2 is FYNNEI.

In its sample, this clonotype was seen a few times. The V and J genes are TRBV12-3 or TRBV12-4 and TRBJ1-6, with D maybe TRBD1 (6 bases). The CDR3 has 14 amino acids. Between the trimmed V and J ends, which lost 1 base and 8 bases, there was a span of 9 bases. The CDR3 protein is CASSLGGGYSPLHF. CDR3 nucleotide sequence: TGTGCCAGCAGTTTAGGAGGGGGATATTCACCCCTCCACTTT.

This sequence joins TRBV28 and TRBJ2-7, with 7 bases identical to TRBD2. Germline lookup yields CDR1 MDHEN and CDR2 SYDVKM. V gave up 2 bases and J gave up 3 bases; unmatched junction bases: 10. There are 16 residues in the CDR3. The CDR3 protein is CASSLGAGGSLYEQYF. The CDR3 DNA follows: TGTGCCAGCAGTTTAGGCGCCGGGGGGTCACTCTACGAGCAGTACTTC. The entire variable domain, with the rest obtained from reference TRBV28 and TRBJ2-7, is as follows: DVKVTQSSRYLVKRTGEKVFLECVQDMDHENMFWYRQDPGLGLRLIYFSYDVKMKEKGDIPEGYSVSREKKERFSLILESASTNQTSMYLCASSLGAGGSLYEQYFGPGTRLTVT.

Here the CDR3 DNA reads TGTGCCAGCAGCCTTGCATCCGGGACCCTCAATGAGCAGTTCTTC. Residues: CASSLASGTLNEQFF. This rearrangement joins TRBV6-5 to TRBJ2-1; the D gene could be TRBD1 or TRBD2 (5 bases each). Germline V gene sequence: CDR1 MNHEY, CDR2 SVGAGI. The V gene lost 6 bases and the J gene lost 6 bases, with 18 bases spanning the gap. The CDR3 has 15 residues.

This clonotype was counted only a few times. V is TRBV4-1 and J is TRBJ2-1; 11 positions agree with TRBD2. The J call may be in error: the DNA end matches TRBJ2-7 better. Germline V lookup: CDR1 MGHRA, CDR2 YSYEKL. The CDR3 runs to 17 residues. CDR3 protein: CASSRLAGQSSYNEQYF. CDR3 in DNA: TGCGCCAGCAGCCGACTAGCGGGACAGTCATCCTACAATGAGCAGTACTTC.

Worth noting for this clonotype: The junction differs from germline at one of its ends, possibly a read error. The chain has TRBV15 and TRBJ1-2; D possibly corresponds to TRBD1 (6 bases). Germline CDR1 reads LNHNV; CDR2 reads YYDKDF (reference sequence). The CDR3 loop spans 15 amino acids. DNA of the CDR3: TGTGCCACCAGCAGAGGATGCACAGGGTACTATGACTACACCTTC. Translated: CATSRGCTGYYDYTF.

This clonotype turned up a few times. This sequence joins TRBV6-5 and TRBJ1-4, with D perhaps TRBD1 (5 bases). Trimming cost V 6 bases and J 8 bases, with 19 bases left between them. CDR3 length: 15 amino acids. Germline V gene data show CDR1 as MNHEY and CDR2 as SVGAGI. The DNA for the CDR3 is TGTGCCAGCAGGGCTGGACAAACGGCTTGGGAAAAACTGTTTTTT. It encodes CASRAGQTAWEKLFF.

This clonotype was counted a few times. DNA of the CDR3: TGCAGCGTTGTACAGGGTATAAGGGATACGCAGTATTTT. It translates to CSVVQGIRDTQYF. The chain joins TRBV29-1 to TRBJ2-3, with TRBD1 as a possible D gene (6 bases). Trimming took off 4 bases at V and 6 bases at J, with 14 bases between the two ends. The germline V gene encodes CDR1 SQVTM and CDR2 ANQGSEA. The CDR3 spans 13 residues.

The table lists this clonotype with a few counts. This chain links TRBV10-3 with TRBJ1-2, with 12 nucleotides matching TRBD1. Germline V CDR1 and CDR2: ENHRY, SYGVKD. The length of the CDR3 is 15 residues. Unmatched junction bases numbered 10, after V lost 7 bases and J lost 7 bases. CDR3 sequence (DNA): TGTGCCATCACCCCATCGGGACAGGGGGCGTTTGGCTACACCTTC. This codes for CAITPSGQGAFGYTF.

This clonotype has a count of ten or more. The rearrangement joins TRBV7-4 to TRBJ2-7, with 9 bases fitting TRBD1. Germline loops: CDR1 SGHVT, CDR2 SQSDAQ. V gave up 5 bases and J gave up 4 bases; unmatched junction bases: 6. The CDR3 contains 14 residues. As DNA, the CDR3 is TGTGCCAGCAGCCTAAGACAGGGGGATTACGAGCAGTACTTC. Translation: CASSLRQGDYEQYF.

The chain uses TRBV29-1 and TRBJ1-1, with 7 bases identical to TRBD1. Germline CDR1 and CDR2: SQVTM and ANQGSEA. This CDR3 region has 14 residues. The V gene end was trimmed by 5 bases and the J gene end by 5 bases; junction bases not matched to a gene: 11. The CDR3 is CSVQGRQGETEAFF. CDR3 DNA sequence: TGCAGCGTTCAGGGAAGGCAGGGGGAAACTGAAGCTTTCTTT.

As DNA, the CDR3 is TGTGCCAGCAGCTTAGAACCGGGATTTAGAGAGACCCAGTACTTC. Its protein product is CASSLEPGFRETQYF. V gene TRBV7-9 combines with J gene TRBJ2-5; D is possibly TRBD2 (5 bases). V lost 1 base and J lost 4, with 13 bases in between. The CDR3 consists of 15 residues. CDR1 and CDR2 from the germline V gene are SEHNR and FQNEAQ (reference sequence).

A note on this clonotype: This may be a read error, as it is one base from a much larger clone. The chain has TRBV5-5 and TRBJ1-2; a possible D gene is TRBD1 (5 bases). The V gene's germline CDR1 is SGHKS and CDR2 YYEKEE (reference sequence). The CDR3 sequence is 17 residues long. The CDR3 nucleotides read TGTGCCGGCAGCTTGACAGACTTCCAGCTTCAGTCGTTTGGCTACACCTTC. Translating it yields CAGSLTDFQLQSFGYTF.

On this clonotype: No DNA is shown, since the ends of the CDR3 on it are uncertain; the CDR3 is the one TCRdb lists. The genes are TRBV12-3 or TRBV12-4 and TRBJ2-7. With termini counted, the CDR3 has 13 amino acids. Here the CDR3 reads CASILEVSYEQYF.

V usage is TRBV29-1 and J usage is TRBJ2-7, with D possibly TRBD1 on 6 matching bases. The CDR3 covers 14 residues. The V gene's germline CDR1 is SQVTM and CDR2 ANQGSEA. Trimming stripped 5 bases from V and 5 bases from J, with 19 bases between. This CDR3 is CSVTVETGSHEQYF. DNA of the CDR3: TGCAGCGTTACTGTCGAGACAGGCAGCCACGAGCAGTACTTC.

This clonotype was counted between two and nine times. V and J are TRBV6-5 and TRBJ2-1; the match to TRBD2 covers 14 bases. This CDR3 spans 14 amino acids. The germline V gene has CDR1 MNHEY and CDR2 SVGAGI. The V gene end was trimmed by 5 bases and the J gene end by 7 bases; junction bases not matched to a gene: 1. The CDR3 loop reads CASSRTSGGNEQFF. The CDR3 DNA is TGTGCCAGCAGTCGGACTAGCGGGGGGAATGAGCAGTTCTTC.

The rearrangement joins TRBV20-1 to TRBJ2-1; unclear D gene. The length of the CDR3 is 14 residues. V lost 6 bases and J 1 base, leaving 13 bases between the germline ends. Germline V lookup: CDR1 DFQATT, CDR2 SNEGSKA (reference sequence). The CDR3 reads CSALTDESYNEQFF. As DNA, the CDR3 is TGCAGTGCCCTAACAGATGAATCCTACAATGAGCAGTTCTTC.